This entry concerns a single TCR beta chain. Its specificity is not known. With the Oncomine TCR Beta short-read assay, DNA from cultured CD4+ T cells was sequenced. Each CDR3 protein is one row after TCRdb ran MiXCR on the PCR reads. This sample yields more than 25,000 distinct CDR3 sequences, of which around 33% are seen a single time; more than 3% belongs to the top ten. This sample is part of a study of vaccination and CD4 T cells after COVID-19. V lost 2 bases and J lost 7; bases outside the gene matches: 4. CDR3 length equals 13 residues. Looked up from germline, CDR1 is MDHEN and CDR2 is SYDVKM. Time point described: late sampling 161 to 241 days after vaccination in a few convalescent patients. Treatment noted: roughly 10-day PBMC culture with coronavirus spike peptide pools or control peptides (ViraFEST assay).

This sequence originates from a human donor who had recovered from COVID-19. The sample consisted of CD4+ T cells from blood, cultured in vitro, taken about 7 months after SARS-CoV-2 vaccination. The V and J genes are TRBV28 and TRBJ1-1, with 7 nucleotides matching TRBD1. The CDR3 coding sequence is TGTGCCAGCAGTTTACCCCGGACAGGTGAAGCTTTCTTT. It is translated as CASSLPRTGEAFF.